This T cell receptor beta chain came from a study of blood T cells in healthy people across ages. This CDR3 has 12 amino acids. Trimming stripped 7 bases from V and 4 bases from J, with 10 bases between. Germline V gene lookup returns CDR1 SEHNR and CDR2 FQNEAQ (reference sequence). Overall study results and limits: It was the long-lived donors that had more naive CD4+ cells and higher diversity than aged donors. Roughly linearly, TCR beta diversity per million T cells fell as age increased.

Drawing of peripheral blood yielded 8.5 to 10 milliliters from each donor. A sample-barcoded 5' primer and a J-beta primer mix were used in a second PCR of about 7 to 12 cycles. There were at least 3 million CDR3-containing paired-end reads obtained from each sample. TCRdb used MiXCR to reprocess the 5' RACE reads, holding one entry per CDR3 protein. The repertoire consists of about a million distinct CDR3 sequences, with more than 30% occurring once and the leading ten covering 10% to 15%. Comment on this clonotype: What it recognizes is unknown.

The sequenced material came from blood. The TCR originated in a man between 18 and 29 years old in good health. The chain combines TRBV7-9 with TRBJ1-1; D gene uncertain. The CDR3 loop reads CASTFPLTEAFF. The CDR3 bases are TGTGCCAGCACCTTCCCCCTCACTGAAGCTTTCTTT.